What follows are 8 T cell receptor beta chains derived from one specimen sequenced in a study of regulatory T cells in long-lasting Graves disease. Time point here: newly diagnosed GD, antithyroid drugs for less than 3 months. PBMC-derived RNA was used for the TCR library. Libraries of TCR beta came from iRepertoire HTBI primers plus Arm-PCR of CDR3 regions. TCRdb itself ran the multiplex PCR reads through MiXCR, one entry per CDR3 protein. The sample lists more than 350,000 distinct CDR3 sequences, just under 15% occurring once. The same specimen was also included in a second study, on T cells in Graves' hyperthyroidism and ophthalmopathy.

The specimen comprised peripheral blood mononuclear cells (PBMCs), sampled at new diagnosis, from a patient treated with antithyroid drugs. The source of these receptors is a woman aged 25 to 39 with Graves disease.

The CDR3 loop reads CASSQDGAFSSYNEQFF. The CDR3 DNA follows: TGTGCCAGCAGCCAAGATGGAGCGTTCAGCTCCTACAATGAGCAGTTCTTC. V gene TRBV4-2 combines with J gene TRBJ2-1; D gene ambiguous. The V end lost 0 bases, the J end lost 0 bases, and 12 bases lay between the germline ends. The length of the CDR3 is 17 residues. Germline CDR1 LGHNA, CDR2 YNFKEQ.

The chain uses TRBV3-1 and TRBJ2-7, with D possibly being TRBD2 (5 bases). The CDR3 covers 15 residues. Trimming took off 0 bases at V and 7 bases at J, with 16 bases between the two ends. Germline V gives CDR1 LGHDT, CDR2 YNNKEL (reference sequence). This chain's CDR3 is CASSQDWQVRDEQYF. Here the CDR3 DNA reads TGTGCCAGCAGCCAAGATTGGCAGGTTCGGGATGAGCAGTACTTC.

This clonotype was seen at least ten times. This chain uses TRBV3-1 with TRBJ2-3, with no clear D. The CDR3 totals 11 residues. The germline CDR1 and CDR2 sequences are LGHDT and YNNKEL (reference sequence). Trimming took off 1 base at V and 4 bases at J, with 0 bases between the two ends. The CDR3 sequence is CASSQADTQYF. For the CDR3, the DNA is TGTGCCAGCAGCCAAGCAGATACGCAGTATTTT.

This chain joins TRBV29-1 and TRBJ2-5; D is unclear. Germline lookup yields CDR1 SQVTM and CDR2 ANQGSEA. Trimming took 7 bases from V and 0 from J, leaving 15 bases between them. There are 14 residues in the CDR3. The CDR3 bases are TGCAGCGCCTACCCGCTGGAGTACCAAGAGACCCAGTACTTC. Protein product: CSAYPLEYQETQYF.

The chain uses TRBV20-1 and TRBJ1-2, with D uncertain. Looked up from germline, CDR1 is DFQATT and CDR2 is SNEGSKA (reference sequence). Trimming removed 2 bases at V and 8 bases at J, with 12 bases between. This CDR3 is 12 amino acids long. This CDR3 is CSARSTREGYTF. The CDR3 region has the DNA TGCAGTGCTAGATCCACTCGTGAAGGCTACACCTTC.

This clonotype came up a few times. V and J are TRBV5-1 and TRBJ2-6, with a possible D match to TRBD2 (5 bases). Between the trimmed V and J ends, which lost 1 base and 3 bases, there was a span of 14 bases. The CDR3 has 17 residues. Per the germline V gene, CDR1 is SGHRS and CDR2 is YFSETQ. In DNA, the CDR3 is TGCGCCAGCAGCTTGTCCCCCCAAGGAGGTGGGGCCAACGTCCTGACTTTC. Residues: CASSLSPQGGGANVLTF.

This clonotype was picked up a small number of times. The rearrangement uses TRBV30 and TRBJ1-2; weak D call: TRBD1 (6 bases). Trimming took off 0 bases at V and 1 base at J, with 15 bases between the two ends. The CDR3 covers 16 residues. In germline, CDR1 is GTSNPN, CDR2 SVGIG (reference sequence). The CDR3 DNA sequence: TGTGCCTGGAGTGTTCGGACAGCCAACCTTAACTATGGCTACACCTTC. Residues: CAWSVRTANLNYGYTF.

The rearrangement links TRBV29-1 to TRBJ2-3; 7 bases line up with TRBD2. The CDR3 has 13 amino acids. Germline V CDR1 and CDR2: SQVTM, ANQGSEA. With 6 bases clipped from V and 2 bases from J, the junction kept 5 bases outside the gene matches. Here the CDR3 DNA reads TGCAGCGTCATACTAGCGATCACAGATACGCAGTATTTT. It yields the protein CSVILAITDTQYF.